These 3 T cell receptor beta chains were all obtained from the same sample, sequenced in a study of T cell responses to AZD1222 COVID-19 vaccine. Profiled with immunoSEQ multiplex PCR; TCRdb holds only in-frame clones, not every one. Of roughly 180,000 clones in the sample, roughly nine tenths were seen once. The starting material was peripheral blood, obtained on day 0 of AZD1222 vaccination. These receptors originate from an adult in good health.

The CDR3, as DNA: TGTGCCAGCAGTTACGGACAGGGGGCATCTGATACGCAGTATTTT. This translates into CASSYGQGASDTQYF. J is TRBJ2-3 and V is TRBV25-1, with 11 bases aligning to TRBD1. V shed 5 bases, J shed 6 bases, and the junction held 7 bases outside the gene matches. The CDR3 totals 15 residues. Germline assignment: CDR1 MGHDK and CDR2 SYGVNS.

This clone was detected a few times. The rearrangement uses TRBV24-1 and TRBJ2-1; no clear D. Trimming left V 1 base short and J 12 bases short, with 12 bases between. CDR3 length equals 13 residues. Germline CDR1 is KGHDR and CDR2 is SFDVKD. The CDR3 sequence: CATSDLKVDGQFF. CDR3 bases: TGTGCCACCAGTGATTTAAAAGTGGATGGGCAGTTCTTC.

The V gene is TRBV5-5, the J gene TRBJ1-1; D is ambiguous. CDR1 and CDR2 from the germline V gene are SGHKS and YYEKEE (reference sequence). The CDR3 runs 15 residues. V was shortened by 2 bases and J by 1 base, with 12 bases between the two germline ends. The CDR3 loop reads CASSFTPKRNTEAFF. CDR3 coding DNA: TGTGCCAGCAGCTTTACTCCAAAGCGGAACACTGAAGCTTTCTTT.